The sample holds many counts of the clone carrying this T cell receptor (beta chain). Its antigen is as yet unknown. The source of the sample is a study of response to subunit inactivated influenza vaccine. TCRdb ran MiXCR on the RT-PCR reads and lists one entry per CDR3 protein. The repertoire holds roughly 790,000 distinct CDR3 sequences, with approximately 22% as singletons. Study-level findings and limits: Authors suggested few new T cells are recruited by each seasonal influenza vaccination.

This clonotype originated in a man aged 50-59 years who received an inactivated influenza vaccine. Sequenced material: PBMCs from blood, taken around 5 days after vaccination.

CDR3 nucleotides: TGTGCCAGCATCAAGTCCGGGACTACCTACAATGAGCAGTTCTTC. It translates to CASIKSGTTYNEQFF. The rearrangement uses TRBV12-3 or TRBV12-4 and TRBJ2-1; 7 bases are a match to TRBD2. This CDR3 has 15 residues. Unmatched junction bases numbered 8, after V lost 7 bases and J lost 2 bases.